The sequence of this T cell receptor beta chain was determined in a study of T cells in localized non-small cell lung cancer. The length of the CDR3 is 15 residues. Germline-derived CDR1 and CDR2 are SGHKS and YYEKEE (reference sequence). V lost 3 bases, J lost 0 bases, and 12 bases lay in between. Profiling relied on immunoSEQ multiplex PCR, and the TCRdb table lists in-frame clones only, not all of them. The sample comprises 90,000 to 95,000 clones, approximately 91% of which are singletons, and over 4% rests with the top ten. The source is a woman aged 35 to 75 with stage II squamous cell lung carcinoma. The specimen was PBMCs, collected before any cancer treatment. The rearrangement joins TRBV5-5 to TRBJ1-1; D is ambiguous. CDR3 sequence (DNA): TGTGCCAGCAGCTCTTACTCCGGAATGAACACTGAAGCTTTCTTT. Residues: CASSSYSGMNTEAFF.